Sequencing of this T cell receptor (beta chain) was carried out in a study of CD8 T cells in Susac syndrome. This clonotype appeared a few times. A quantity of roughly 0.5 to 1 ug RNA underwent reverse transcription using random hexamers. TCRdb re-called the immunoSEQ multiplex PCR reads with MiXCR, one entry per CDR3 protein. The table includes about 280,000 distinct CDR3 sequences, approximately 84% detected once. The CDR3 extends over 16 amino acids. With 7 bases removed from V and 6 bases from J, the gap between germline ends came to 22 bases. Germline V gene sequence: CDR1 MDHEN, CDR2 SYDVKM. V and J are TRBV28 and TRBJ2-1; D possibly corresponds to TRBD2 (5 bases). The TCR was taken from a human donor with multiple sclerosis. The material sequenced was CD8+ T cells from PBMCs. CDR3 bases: TGTGCCAGCACCCTTATCCTCTGGACTGATACCAATGAGCAGTTCTTC. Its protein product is CASTLILWTDTNEQFF.